Shown below are 4 T cell receptor beta chains from a single sample sequenced in a study of shared clonotypes between healthy human individuals. Assay: immunoSEQ multiplex PCR; the TCRdb copy retains only in-frame clones and omits some. The data hold about 730,000 clones, with 55% to 80% observed a single time. The source material was memory CD4+ T cells sorted from blood. Sample subset: CD45RA-negative fraction. The receptors come from a woman younger than 45 in good health.

The genes are TRBV6-1 and TRBJ1-3, with TRBD1 as a possible D gene (6 bases). The CDR3 has 12 residues. Germline CDR1 reads MNHNS; CDR2 reads SASEGT. V lost 1 base to trimming and J lost 9 bases, with 7 bases between them. The CDR3 protein is CASSEEGGTIYF. The CDR3 region has the DNA TGTGCCAGCAGTGAAGAAGGGGGCACCATATATTTT.

This chain uses TRBV10-3 with TRBJ2-5; D remains unclear. V was trimmed by 6 bases and J by 3 bases, leaving 14 bases between them. The CDR3 runs 14 residues. CDR1 is ENHRY, CDR2 SYGVKD, per germline. The CDR3 DNA is TGTGCCATCAGAGGTGGAGTGGTGGAAGAGACCCAGTACTTC. Its translation is CAIRGGVVEETQYF.

A few counts support this clone. The DNA of the CDR3 is TGCGCCAGCAGCTGGGGGAACTACAATGAGCAGTTCTTC. Protein sequence: CASSWGNYNEQFF. V gene TRBV5-1 combines with J gene TRBJ2-1; possibly TRBD1 or TRBD2 for D (5 bases each). The V gene lost 3 bases and the J gene lost 3 bases, with 7 bases spanning the gap. This CDR3 contains 13 residues. Germline V gene lookup returns CDR1 SGHRS and CDR2 YFSETQ.

A single count supports this clone. The chain joins TRBV28 to TRBJ2-1; TRBD1 or TRBD2 may be the D gene (5 bases each). This CDR3 has 15 amino acids. V was clipped by 2 bases and J by 5 bases, with 13 bases between them. Per germline, CDR1 MDHEN and CDR2 SYDVKM. The CDR3 DNA is TGTGCCAGCAGTTTAGCCGGGACCCAGAACAATGAGCAGTTCTTC. Its translation: CASSLAGTQNNEQFF.